Listed below are T cell receptor beta chains from one sample, sequenced in a study of Graves' ophthalmopathy and Graves' hyperthyroidism. One entry per CDR3 protein results from TCRdb running MiXCR on the multiplex PCR reads. The table has about 550,000 distinct CDR3 sequences, under 45% seen once. Sequencing was done on a sample of peripheral blood or thyroid tissue (not recorded which). The receptors were gathered from an adult man with Graves' hyperthyroidism. Each CDR3 is given with its conserved first and last residue. Fields, in order: V gene, J gene, CDR3 protein.

V: TRBV4-1
J: TRBJ1-2
CDR3: CASSQAQGLRGGYTF

V: TRBV9
J: TRBJ2-7
CDR3: CASSPRGTGISYEQYF

V: TRBV11-2
J: TRBJ2-7
CDR3: CASSLDLAGRSLAEQYF

V: TRBV7-4
J: TRBJ2-5
CDR3: CASSRQGWEETQYF

V: TRBV12-3/TRBV12-4
J: TRBJ1-2
CDR3: CASTGRGNGYTF

V: TRBV29-1
J: TRBJ2-5
CDR3: CSSLGKGQTQYF

V: TRBV19
J: TRBJ1-3
CDR3: CASSLSGKTRNTIYF

V: TRBV7-9
J: TRBJ1-1
CDR3: CASSFSRPGGVNTEAFF

V: TRBV29-1
J: TRBJ1-6
CDR3: CSVRVGSNSPLHF

V: TRBV19
J: TRBJ2-7
CDR3: CASGATLAPPSEQYF

V: TRBV7-2
J: TRBJ1-4
CDR3: CASSLQGATFGKLFF

V: TRBV29-1
J: TRBJ1-1
CDR3: CSAHRESVRAFF

V: TRBV20-1
J: TRBJ1-2
CDR3: CSARDITDPRGGYTF

V: TRBV6-6
J: TRBJ2-2
CDR3: CASSYEGTHNEQFF

V: TRBV29-1
J: TRBJ1-1
CDR3: CARSFTNTEAFF

V: TRBV12-3/TRBV12-4
J: TRBJ2-2
CDR3: CASSGTGGTGELFF

V: TRBV11-2
J: TRBJ2-7
CDR3: CASSPQASGNYEQYF

V: TRBV7-8
J: TRBJ2-7
CDR3: CASSSDSGGHSYEQYF

V: TRBV9
J: TRBJ1-5
CDR3: CASSVEKARAGNQPQHF

V: TRBV28
J: TRBJ1-1
CDR3: CASRLDGVNTEAFF

V: TRBV12-3/TRBV12-4
J: TRBJ2-7
CDR3: CASSFQGTGAWEQYF

V: TRBV20-1
J: TRBJ2-2
CDR3: CSARVDYTGELFF

V: TRBV15
J: TRBJ2-7
CDR3: CATSTRRTGGDEQYF

V: TRBV6-6
J: TRBJ2-2
CDR3: CASRQTSGSAGELFF

V: TRBV4-2
J: TRBJ1-2
CDR3: CASSQDHQGTVYGYTF

V: TRBV19
J: TRBJ1-5
CDR3: CASSIGLGGNSNQPQHF

V: TRBV5-8
J: TRBJ2-7
CDR3: CASARVGPTYEQYF

V: TRBV10-3
J: TRBJ2-2
CDR3: CAISRDRNTGELFF

V: TRBV4-2
J: TRBJ2-5
CDR3: CASNGLAGGGGETQYF

V: TRBV2
J: TRBJ1-5
CDR3: CASSSQTQHF

V: TRBV19
J: TRBJ2-3
CDR3: CASSPSGYTDTQYF

V: TRBV5-6
J: TRBJ2-7
CDR3: CASSWGDSSYEQYF

V: TRBV15
J: TRBJ2-7
CDR3: CATSPGTGGNEQYF

V: TRBV7-2
J: TRBJ2-7
CDR3: CASSFTTGSGYGEQYF

V: TRBV11-2
J: TRBJ2-7
CDR3: CASSFQQGSYEQYF

V: TRBV24-1
J: TRBJ1-5
CDR3: CASSVVNRGSDQPQHF

V: TRBV12-3/TRBV12-4
J: TRBJ2-7
CDR3: CASSSQGFSYEQYF

V: TRBV10-3
J: TRBJ2-7
CDR3: CAISEPGQGADEQYF

V: TRBV7-2
J: TRBJ2-5
CDR3: CASSFAPRETQYF

V: TRBV6-5
J: TRBJ1-1
CDR3: CASSYSPGQRPEAFF

V: TRBV20-1
J: TRBJ1-5
CDR3: CSASLQGAQPQHF

V: TRBV9
J: TRBJ1-1
CDR3: CASSVASMNTEAFF

V: TRBV7-9
J: TRBJ2-7
CDR3: CASSLASGDRESYEQYF

V: TRBV9
J: TRBJ2-5
CDR3: CASSVGVSGSGETQYF

V: TRBV6-1
J: TRBJ2-2
CDR3: CASSSSLNTGELSF

V: TRBV7-2
J: TRBJ2-5
CDR3: CASSTMPGRSETQYF

V: TRBV19
J: TRBJ2-7
CDR3: CASSITAAYEQYF

V: TRBV5-6
J: TRBJ2-7
CDR3: CASSQGRRPKDFF

V: TRBV7-9
J: TRBJ2-5
CDR3: CASSTSGTGLQETQYF

V: TRBV19
J: TRBJ1-5
CDR3: CASSISDGNQPQHF

V: TRBV6-1
J: TRBJ2-2
CDR3: CASSRVAGLGTGELFF

V: TRBV7-8
J: TRBJ1-1
CDR3: CASSLSGGRDTEAFF

V: TRBV5-8
J: TRBJ1-3
CDR3: CASSSQGANTIYF

V: TRBV7-9
J: TRBJ2-3
CDR3: CASSLGQTADTQYF

V: TRBV10-3
J: TRBJ1-1
CDR3: CAISAKAGDTEAFF

V: TRBV20-1
J: TRBJ1-2
CDR3: CSASRWTGDNYGYTF

V: TRBV20-1
J: TRBJ1-2
CDR3: CSAPPGQGDTDGYTF